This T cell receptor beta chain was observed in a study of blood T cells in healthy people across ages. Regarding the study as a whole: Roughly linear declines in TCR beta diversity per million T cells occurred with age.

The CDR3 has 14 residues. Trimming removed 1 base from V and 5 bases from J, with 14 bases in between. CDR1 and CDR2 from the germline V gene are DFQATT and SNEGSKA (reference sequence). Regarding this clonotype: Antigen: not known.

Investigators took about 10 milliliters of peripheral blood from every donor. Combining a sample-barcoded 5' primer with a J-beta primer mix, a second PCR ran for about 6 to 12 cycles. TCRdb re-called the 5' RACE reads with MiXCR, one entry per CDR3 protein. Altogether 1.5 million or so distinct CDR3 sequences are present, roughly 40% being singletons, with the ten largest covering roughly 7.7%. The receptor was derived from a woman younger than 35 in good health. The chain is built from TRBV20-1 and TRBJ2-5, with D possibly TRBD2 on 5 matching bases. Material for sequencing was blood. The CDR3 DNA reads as TGCAGTGCTAGAGTCGGTGGGAGTGCCGAGACCCAGTACTTC. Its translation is CSARVGGSAETQYF.